This T cell receptor (beta chain) was sequenced for a study of blood T cell repertoires in COVID-19. Study summary: Italy, Spain and the United States were the sources of the convalescent and acute COVID-19 samples. Sources were T cells, B-cell-depleted T cells, or PBMCs; the material itself was cDNA or gDNA.

Categorization into cohorts depended on clinical history that participants reported. Germline CDR1 KGHSH, CDR2 LQKENI. The V end was cut by 3 bases, the J end by 4 bases, with 15 bases between. CDR3 length: 16 amino acids. Produced via immunoSEQ multiplex PCR; TCRdb's table is partial and in-frame only. The sample includes hundreds of thousands of clones, less than 90% of them seen just once. This clonotype was obtained from a woman in her thirties or forties who had recovered from COVID-19. Sequencing used PBMCs or T cells enriched from blood (not recorded which). The rearrangement joins TRBV18 to TRBJ2-2; TRBD2 is a possible D gene (6 bases). In DNA, the CDR3 is TGTGCCAGCTCACCGGCAAATAAGCGGGCCACCGGGGAGCTGTTTTTT. This encodes CASSPANKRATGELFF.